This T cell receptor (beta chain) was sequenced during a study of T cell changes during pregnancy in multiple sclerosis (dated 2019 in TCRdb). Concerning the study at large: Changes in the T cell repertoire over the course of pregnancy were examined in this study in women with multiple sclerosis.

The library was produced with the immunoSEQ multiplex PCR assay. Entries here come from immuneACCESS through TCRdb and include only in-frame sequences with V and J called. Some clones fail to appear in such tables; in the studies checked, an unresolved V gene covers under half of the shortfall, and the cause of the remainder is unknown. In all, the sample holds tens of thousands of clones, and more than 85% of those were seen once. The biggest ten clones account for approximately 3.4% of the sample. The CDR3 spans 17 residues, from the cysteine through the phenylalanine. The entry retains the CDR3 DNA only, 51 bases that are in frame from base 1. CDR1 is given as LGHNA and CDR2 as YNFKEQ, both from the germline V gene. Compared with germline, V lacks 0 bases and J lacks 1 base; bases without a gene match: 6. As regards this clone: The specificity of this receptor is unknown. No clone much larger than this one lies a single base away; base qualities are absent.

The origin of this receptor is a female donor with multiple sclerosis, enrolled in a pregnancy study. The sample here was peripheral blood, taken before pregnancy. This receptor chain uses TRBV4-2 and TRBJ2-3; 8 nucleotides in the junction match TRBD2. The DNA reads as follows: TGTGCCAGCAGCCAAGACGTAGGGCGGGGGGGCACAGATACGCAGTATTTT. Its coded protein is CASSQDVGRGGTDTQYF.